The 20 T cell receptor beta chains below were found in one sample sequenced in a study of radiotherapy plus CTLA-4 blockade in lung cancer. Data came from immunoSEQ multiplex PCR; TCRdb stores just in-frame clones and leaves some out. The sample has 120,000 or so clones; about 90% are singletons. This specimen was peripheral blood, taken from a patient treated with radiotherapy plus ipilimumab. These receptor sequences come from a human donor with non-small cell lung cancer that progressed on radiotherapy plus ipilimumab.

The rearrangement joins TRBV6-6 to TRBJ1-2, with TRBD1 as a possible D gene (5 bases). Trimming took 2 bases from V and 6 from J, leaving 16 bases between them. Germline-derived CDR1 and CDR2 are MNHNY and SVGAGI (reference sequence). This CDR3 contains 15 residues. In DNA, the CDR3 is TGTGCCAGCAGTTACGATATTGGGGGTGACGATGGCTACACCTTC. Protein product: CASSYDIGGDDGYTF.

The rearrangement uses TRBV7-2 and TRBJ2-4; D may match TRBD1 or TRBD2 (6 bases each). Germline assignment: CDR1 SGHTA and CDR2 FQGNSA. V lost 5 bases and J 2 bases, leaving 10 bases between the germline ends. The CDR3 spans 14 residues. CDR3: CASSEGGSKNIQYF. CDR3 in DNA: TGTGCCAGCAGCGAGGGGGGTTCCAAAAACATTCAGTACTTC.

This sequence joins TRBV6-5 and TRBJ1-5, with TRBD1 identical over 8 bases. The CDR3 covers 13 residues. V shed 5 bases, J shed 8 bases, and the junction held 5 bases outside the gene matches. Germline-derived CDR1 and CDR2 are MNHEY and SVGAGI. This chain's CDR3 is CASSQDRVKPQHF. In DNA, the CDR3 is TGTGCCAGCAGTCAGGACAGGGTTAAGCCCCAGCATTTT.

V gene TRBV6-6 combines with J gene TRBJ2-3; 11 nucleotides align to TRBD2. The CDR3 length is 16 residues. Germline V gene lookup returns CDR1 MNHNY and CDR2 SVGAGI (reference sequence). V shed 6 bases, J shed 2 bases, and the junction held 7 bases outside the gene matches. CDR3 in amino acids: CASRSPLAGDTDTQYF. The CDR3 bases are TGTGCCAGCAGGTCCCCACTAGCGGGAGACACAGATACGCAGTATTTT.

This chain uses TRBV5-1 with TRBJ2-1; 7 nucleotides align to TRBD2. The germline V gene encodes CDR1 SGHRS and CDR2 YFSETQ. J was trimmed by 0 bases and V by 5 bases; bases with no gene match: 5. CDR3 size: 15 residues. The CDR3: CASRFGGSSYNEQFF. The CDR3 region has the DNA TGCGCCAGCAGATTTGGCGGGAGCTCCTACAATGAGCAGTTCTTC.

This sequence joins TRBV2 and TRBJ1-3; D may be TRBD1 (6 bases). The V end lost 3 bases, the J end lost 4 bases, and 13 bases lay between the germline ends. Germline V gives CDR1 SNHLY, CDR2 FYNNEI. This CDR3 spans 15 amino acids. DNA for the CDR3: TGTGCCAGCAGTGACGTGGGGGCACAAGGAAACACCATATATTTT. Protein: CASSDVGAQGNTIYF.

V is TRBV19 and J is TRBJ1-5, with D tentatively TRBD1 (6 bases). This CDR3 region has 16 residues. Germline CDR1 reads LNHDA; CDR2 reads SQIVND (reference sequence). Trimming removed 5 bases from V and 1 base from J, with 15 bases in between. For the CDR3, the DNA is TGTGCCAGTAGTGCCGGGACACCCGGGAGCAATCAGCCCCAGCATTTT. This encodes CASSAGTPGSNQPQHF.

The chain recombines TRBV5-1 with TRBJ1-1; D uncertain. Germline CDR1 is SGHRS and CDR2 is YFSETQ. V was clipped by 0 bases and J by 0 bases, with 15 bases between them. There are 17 residues in the CDR3. As DNA, the CDR3 is TGCGCCAGCAGCTTGGGGCTGGCGATTCCCATGAACACTGAAGCTTTCTTT. Translating it yields CASSLGLAIPMNTEAFF.

The genes are TRBV27 and TRBJ1-6, with unresolved D. Looked up from germline, CDR1 is MNHEY and CDR2 is SMNVEV (reference sequence). This CDR3 region has 14 residues. The V end lost 3 bases, the J end lost 3 bases, and 6 bases lay between the germline ends. CDR3 DNA sequence: TGTGCCAGCAGTTTTCCTGACTATAATTCACCCCTCCACTTT. The encoded protein is CASSFPDYNSPLHF.

The chain recombines TRBV7-9 with TRBJ2-7, with 8 bases matching TRBD1. Per germline, CDR1 SEHNR and CDR2 FQNEAQ (reference sequence). The trim removed 5 bases at V and 3 bases at J, leaving 6 bases unmatched. This CDR3 contains 14 residues. In nucleotides, the CDR3 is TGTGCCAGCAGCACTCGGACAGGGTACTACGAGCAGTACTTC. This encodes CASSTRTGYYEQYF.

The chain is built from TRBV5-4 and TRBJ2-6; D may be TRBD1 or TRBD2 (5 bases each). V lost 3 bases and J 0 bases, leaving 13 bases between the germline ends. Germline CDR1 SGHNT, CDR2 YYREEE (reference sequence). CDR3 length: 17 amino acids. The DNA of the CDR3 is TGTGCCAGCAGCTCCACCGGGACGTACTCTGGGGCCAACGTCCTGACTTTC. It translates to CASSSTGTYSGANVLTF.

The rearrangement links TRBV27 to TRBJ1-1; maybe TRBD1 (5 bases). The CDR3 loop spans 13 amino acids. Trimming cost V 5 bases and J 6 bases, with 13 bases left between them. Per germline, CDR1 MNHEY and CDR2 SMNVEV (reference sequence). This CDR3 reads CASSPGTRAEAFF. For the CDR3, the DNA is TGTGCCAGCAGTCCTGGGACCAGAGCTGAAGCTTTCTTT.

The rearrangement joins TRBV19 to TRBJ2-3, with 8 bases that match TRBD1. Per germline, CDR1 LNHDA and CDR2 SQIVND (reference sequence). This CDR3 has 15 residues. J gave up 5 bases and V 4 bases, and 8 bases lay outside the gene matches. The CDR3 loop reads CASSKGQAVGDTQYF. DNA of the CDR3: TGTGCCAGTAGTAAGGGACAGGCCGTGGGAGATACGCAGTATTTT.

This clone was counted between two and nine times. The chain has TRBV6-1 and TRBJ2-1; 11 bases fit TRBD2. V was pared by 3 bases and J by 4 bases, with 2 bases of the junction left unmatched. Germline loops: CDR1 MNHNS, CDR2 SASEGT. The CDR3 extends over 15 amino acids. The CDR3 DNA is TGTGCCAGCAGTGAGGGACTAGCGGTATACAATGAGCAGTTCTTC. Protein sequence: CASSEGLAVYNEQFF.

In nucleotides, the CDR3 is TGCGCCAGCAGTGAGTCAGGCTACAATGAGCAGTTCTTC. This gives the protein CASSESGYNEQFF. This sequence joins TRBV10-1 and TRBJ2-1; D remains ambiguous. V lost 0 bases, J lost 3 bases, and 3 bases lay in between. Germline CDR1 is WNHNN and CDR2 is SYGVQD (reference sequence). The length of the CDR3 is 13 residues.

The chain carries TRBV6-1 and TRBJ2-7; possibly TRBD1 for D (5 bases). The V gene lost 0 bases and the J gene lost 3 bases, with 9 bases spanning the gap. From germline, CDR1 is MNHNS and CDR2 SASEGT. This CDR3 has 14 residues. CDR3 in amino acids: CASSEAGADYEQYF. The CDR3 nucleotides are TGTGCCAGCAGTGAAGCAGGGGCGGACTACGAGCAGTACTTC.

This sequence joins TRBV27 and TRBJ2-7, with TRBD2 matching over 11 bases. Germline V gene lookup returns CDR1 MNHEY and CDR2 SMNVEV (reference sequence). The CDR3 totals 17 residues. V lost 5 bases and J lost 0; bases outside the gene matches: 9. CDR3 nucleotide sequence: TGTGCCAGCAGTCCTATAGCGGGAGGGCCCAACTCCTACGAGCAGTACTTC. As protein: CASSPIAGGPNSYEQYF.

This chain connects TRBV4-1 to TRBJ2-3, with 9 positions matching TRBD2. Germline V lookup: CDR1 MGHRA, CDR2 YSYEKL. The CDR3 consists of 16 residues. V trimming: 2 bases; J trimming: 6 bases; junction bases outside the gene matches: 9. CDR3 sequence (DNA): TGCGCCAGCAGCCAACTTCCGGGACTAGCATCCGATACGCAGTATTTT. Translating gives CASSQLPGLASDTQYF.

The rearrangement joins TRBV6-5 to TRBJ1-5, with D hard to call. The CDR3 length is 13 residues. V was pared by 4 bases and J by 7 bases, with 11 bases between. Germline CDR1 is MNHEY and CDR2 is SVGAGI. The chain's CDR3 is CASSSREEQPQHF. CDR3 nucleotides: TGTGCCAGCAGTTCAAGGGAGGAGCAGCCCCAGCATTTT.

The chain carries TRBV5-1 and TRBJ2-1; weak D call: TRBD2 (5 bases). V lost 0 bases and J lost 0, with 10 bases in between. The CDR3 spans 16 residues. Looked up from germline, CDR1 is SGHRS and CDR2 is YFSETQ. CDR3 residues: CASSLALGSSYNEQFF. In DNA, the CDR3 is TGCGCCAGCAGCTTGGCCTTGGGGAGCTCCTACAATGAGCAGTTCTTC.